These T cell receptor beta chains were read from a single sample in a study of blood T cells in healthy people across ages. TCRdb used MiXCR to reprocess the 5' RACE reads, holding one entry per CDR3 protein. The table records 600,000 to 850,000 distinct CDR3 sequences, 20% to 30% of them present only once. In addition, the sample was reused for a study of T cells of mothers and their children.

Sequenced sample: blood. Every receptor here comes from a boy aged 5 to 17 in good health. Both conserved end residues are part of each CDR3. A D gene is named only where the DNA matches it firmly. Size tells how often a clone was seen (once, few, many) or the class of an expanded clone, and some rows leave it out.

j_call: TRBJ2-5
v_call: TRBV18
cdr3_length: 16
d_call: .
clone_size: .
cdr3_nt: TGTGCCAGCTCACCAATCGGGACGGAAGCCCAAGAGACCCAGTACTTC
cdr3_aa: CASSPIGTEAQETQYF

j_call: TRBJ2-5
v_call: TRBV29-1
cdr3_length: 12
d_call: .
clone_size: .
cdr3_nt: TGCAGCGTTGTTCGAGGGGATTTGACCCAGTACTTC
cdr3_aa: CSVVRGDLTQYF

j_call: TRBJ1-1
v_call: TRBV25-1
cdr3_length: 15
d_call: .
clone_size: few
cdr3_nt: TGTGCCAGCAGTGAAACATGGACAGAGAGGACTGAAGCTTTCTTT
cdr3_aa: CASSETWTERTEAFF

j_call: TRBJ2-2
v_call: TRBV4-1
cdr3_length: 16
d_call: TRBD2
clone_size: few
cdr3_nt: TGCGCCAGCAGCCAAGAGGGACTAGCCGGTCCCGGGGAGCTGTTTTTT
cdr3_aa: CASSQEGLAGPGELFF

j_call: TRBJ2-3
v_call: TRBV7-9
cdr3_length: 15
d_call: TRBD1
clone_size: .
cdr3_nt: TGTGCCAGCAGCTTCCAGGGACAGAGGGGGGATACGCAGTATTTT
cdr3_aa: CASSFQGQRGDTQYF

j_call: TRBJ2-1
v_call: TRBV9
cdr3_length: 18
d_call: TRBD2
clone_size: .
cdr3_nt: TGTGCCAGCAGCTCGGGACTAGCGGGAGGTTACTCCTACAATGAGCAGTTCTTC
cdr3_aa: CASSSGLAGGYSYNEQFF

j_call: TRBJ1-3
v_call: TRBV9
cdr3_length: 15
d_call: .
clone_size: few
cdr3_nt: TGTGCCAGCAGCGGAACAGGGTCAGCTGGAAACACCATATATTTT
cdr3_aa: CASSGTGSAGNTIYF

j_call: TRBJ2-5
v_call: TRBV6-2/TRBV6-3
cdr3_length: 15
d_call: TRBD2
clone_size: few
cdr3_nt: TGTGCCAGCAGACCCAGCGGGGGATTAGGAGAGACCCAGTACTTC
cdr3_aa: CASRPSGGLGETQYF

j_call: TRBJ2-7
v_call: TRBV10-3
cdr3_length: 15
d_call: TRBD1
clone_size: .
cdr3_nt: TGTGCCATCAGTGATTCAGGGGGCAGGTCCTACGAGCAGTACTTC
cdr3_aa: CAISDSGGRSYEQYF

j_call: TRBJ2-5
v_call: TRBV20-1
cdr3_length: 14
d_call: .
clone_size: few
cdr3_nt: TGCAGTGCTAGGGTGTCTGGGCGACAAGAGACCCAGTACTTC
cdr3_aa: CSARVSGRQETQYF

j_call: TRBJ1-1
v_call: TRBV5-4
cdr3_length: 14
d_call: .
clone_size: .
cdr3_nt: TGTGCCAGCAGCATTGGGGGGGAGGACTCTGAAGCTTTCTTT
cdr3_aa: CASSIGGEDSEAFF

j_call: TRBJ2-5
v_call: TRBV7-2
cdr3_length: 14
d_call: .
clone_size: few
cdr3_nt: TGTGCCAGCAGCCAGATCCCAACCGACAGCCTAAGGGCCTTC
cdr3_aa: CASSQIPTDSLRAF

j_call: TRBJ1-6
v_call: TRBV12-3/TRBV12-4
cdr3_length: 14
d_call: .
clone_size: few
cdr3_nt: TGTGCCAGCAGCACGACAGGTTATAATTCACCCCTCCACTTT
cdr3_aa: CASSTTGYNSPLHF

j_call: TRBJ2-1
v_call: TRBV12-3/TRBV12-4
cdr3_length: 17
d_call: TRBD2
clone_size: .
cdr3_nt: TGTGCCAGCAGTAAACTTAGCGGGGGAGGGTCGGACAATGAGCAGTTCTTC
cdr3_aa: CASSKLSGGGSDNEQFF

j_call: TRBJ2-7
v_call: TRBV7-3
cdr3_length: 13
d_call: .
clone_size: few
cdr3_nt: TGTGCCAGCAGCTTAACAGAAAACTACGAGCAGTACTTC
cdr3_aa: CASSLTENYEQYF

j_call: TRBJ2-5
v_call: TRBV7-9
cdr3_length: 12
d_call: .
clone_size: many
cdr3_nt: TGTGCCAGCAGCTGGCTCGGGGAGACCCAGTACTTC
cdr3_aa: CASSWLGETQYF

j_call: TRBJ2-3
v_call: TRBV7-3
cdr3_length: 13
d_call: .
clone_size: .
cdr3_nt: TGTGCCAGCAGCGCTAAACTCGCAGATACGCAGTATTTT
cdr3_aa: CASSAKLADTQYF

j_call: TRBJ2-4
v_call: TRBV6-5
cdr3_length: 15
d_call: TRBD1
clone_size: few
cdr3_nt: TGTGCCAGCCGGATCACCTTGGACAGGGAAAACATTCAGTACTTC
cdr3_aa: CASRITLDRENIQYF

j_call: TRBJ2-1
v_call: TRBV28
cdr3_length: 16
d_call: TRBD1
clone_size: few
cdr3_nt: TGTGCCAGCAGTTTACGGACAGGGGGCCTACCCAATGAGCAGTTCTTC
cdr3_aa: CASSLRTGGLPNEQFF

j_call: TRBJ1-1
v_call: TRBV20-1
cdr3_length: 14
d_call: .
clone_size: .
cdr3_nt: TGCAGTGCTAGCCCCGGACGGCTGAACACTGAAGCTTTCTTT
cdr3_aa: CSASPGRLNTEAFF

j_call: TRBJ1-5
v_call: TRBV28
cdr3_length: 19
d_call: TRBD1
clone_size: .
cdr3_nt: TGTGCCAGCAGTGTAGTAGGGACAGTTAGTAGTCGGAGCAATCAGCCCCAGCATTTT
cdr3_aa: CASSVVGTVSSRSNQPQHF

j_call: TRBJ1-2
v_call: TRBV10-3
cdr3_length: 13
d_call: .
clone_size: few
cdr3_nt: TGTGCCATCAGTGAGTCGAAGAGCTATGGCTACACCTTC
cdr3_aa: CAISESKSYGYTF

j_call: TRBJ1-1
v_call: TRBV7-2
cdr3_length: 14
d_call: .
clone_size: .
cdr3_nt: TGTGCCAGCAGCCCAAACGTGGGTTGGGCTGAAGCTTTCTTT
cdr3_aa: CASSPNVGWAEAFF

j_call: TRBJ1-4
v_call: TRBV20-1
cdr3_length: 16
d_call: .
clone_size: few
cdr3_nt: TGCAGTGCTAGAGACCTAGCCTCATCGGCTAATGAAAAACTGTTTTTT
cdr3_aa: CSARDLASSANEKLFF

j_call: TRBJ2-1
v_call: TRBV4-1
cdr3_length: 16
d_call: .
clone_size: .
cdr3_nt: TGCGCCAGCAGCCATTTGGCCGAGGGGGGCTACAATGAGCAGTTCTTC
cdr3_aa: CASSHLAEGGYNEQFF

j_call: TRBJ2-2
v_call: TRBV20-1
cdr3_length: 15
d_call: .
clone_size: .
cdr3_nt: TGCAGTGCTAGAGATCATAACGGAAACACCGGGGAGCTGTTTTTT
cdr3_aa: CSARDHNGNTGELFF

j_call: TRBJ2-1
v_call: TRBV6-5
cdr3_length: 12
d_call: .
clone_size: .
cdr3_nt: TGTGCCAGCAGGGCGGATCACAATGAGCAGTTCTTC
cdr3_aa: CASRADHNEQFF

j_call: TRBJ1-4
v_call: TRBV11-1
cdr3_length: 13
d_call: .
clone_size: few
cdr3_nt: TGTGCCAGCAGCTGGGGAGTAAATGAAAAACTGTTTTTT
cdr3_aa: CASSWGVNEKLFF

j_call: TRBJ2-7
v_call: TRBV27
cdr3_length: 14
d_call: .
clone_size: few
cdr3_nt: TGTGCCAGCAGTTTTGGCAGTAGGCTTTACGAGCAGTACTTC
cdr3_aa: CASSFGSRLYEQYF

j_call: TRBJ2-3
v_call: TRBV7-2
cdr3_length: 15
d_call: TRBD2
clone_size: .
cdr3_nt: TGTGCCAGCAGCCCGCGGGGGAAACCCACAGATACGCAGTATTTT
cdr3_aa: CASSPRGKPTDTQYF

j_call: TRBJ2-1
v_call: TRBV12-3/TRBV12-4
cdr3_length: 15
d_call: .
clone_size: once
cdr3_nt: TGTGCCAGCAGTTTTGCTAGCGTGTTTTTAAATGAGCAGTTCTTC
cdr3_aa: CASSFASVFLNEQFF

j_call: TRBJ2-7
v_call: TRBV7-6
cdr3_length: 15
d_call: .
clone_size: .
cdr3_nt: TGTGCCAGCAGCTTACCCGGGGGCCTCTGGAACGAGCAGTACTTC
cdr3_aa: CASSLPGGLWNEQYF

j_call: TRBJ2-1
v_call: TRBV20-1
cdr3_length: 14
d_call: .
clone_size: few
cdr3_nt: TGCAGTGCTAGAATGGTGTTGCGGGAAGATGAGCAGTTCTTC
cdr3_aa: CSARMVLREDEQFF

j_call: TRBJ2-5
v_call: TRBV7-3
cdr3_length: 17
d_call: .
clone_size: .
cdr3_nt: TGTGCCAGCAGCGGACGGGGCCCTCCATACTGGGGAGAGACCCAGTACTTC
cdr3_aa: CASSGRGPPYWGETQYF

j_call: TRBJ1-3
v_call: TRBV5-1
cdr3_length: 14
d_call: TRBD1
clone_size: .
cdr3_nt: TGCGCCAGCAGCCCGGGGACAGTGGGAAACACCATATATTTT
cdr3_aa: CASSPGTVGNTIYF

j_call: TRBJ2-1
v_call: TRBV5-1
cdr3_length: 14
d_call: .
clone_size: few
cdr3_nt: TGCGCCAGCAGCTCCGAGGGGGTTCACAATGAGCAGTTCTTC
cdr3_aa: CASSSEGVHNEQFF

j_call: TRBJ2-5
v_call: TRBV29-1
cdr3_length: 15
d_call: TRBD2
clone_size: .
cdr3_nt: TGCAGCGTTGAAGGTCTAGCGGCAGCACAAGAGACCCAGTACTTC
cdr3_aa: CSVEGLAAAQETQYF

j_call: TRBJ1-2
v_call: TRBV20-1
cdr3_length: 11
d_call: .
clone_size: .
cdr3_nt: TGCAGTGCTACCCCTAACTATGGCTACACCTTC
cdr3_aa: CSATPNYGYTF